A single sample is the source of the 18 T cell receptor beta chains below, sequenced in a study of spatial heterogeneity in lung cancer. This sample's time point: sample taken at primary tumor resection. Whole RNA came from tumor, nontumor lung or frozen PBMC and was sequenced without being sorted. TCRdb passed the 5' RACE reads through MiXCR, listing each CDR3 protein once. The data show over 9,500 distinct CDR3 sequences, around 3.9% seen once. The sequenced sample was normal lung tissue next to the tumor, obtained at surgery. These receptors were obtained from a male donor with early-stage non-small cell lung cancer.

This clonotype is labeled medium-sized (0.01 to 0.1%). The library was designed around alpha chains, so this beta chain is a stray read whose abundance carries little weight. The genes are TRBV6-1 and TRBJ2-1, with D possibly being TRBD2 (7 bases). Germline CDR1 and CDR2: MNHNS and SASEGT. V was pared by 0 bases and J by 4 bases, with 16 bases between. This CDR3 region has 17 residues. Here the CDR3 reads CASSEALRGAQYNEQFF. DNA for the CDR3: TGTGCCAGCAGTGAAGCGCTACGGGGGGCTCAATACAATGAGCAGTTCTTC.

This clonotype came up many times. Little can be read into the size of this beta chain, an off-target read in a library designed for alpha chains. This chain uses TRBV4-2 with TRBJ2-1; D perhaps matches TRBD1 (6 bases). CDR3 length: 13 amino acids. Trimming left V 3 bases short and J 9 bases short, with 12 bases between. CDR1 and CDR2 from the germline V gene are LGHNA and YNFKEQ. CDR3 sequence reads: CASSQYRAGEQFF. In DNA form, the CDR3 reads TGTGCCAGCAGCCAGTACAGGGCAGGTGAGCAGTTCTTC.

This clonotype came up many times. The library was prepared for alpha chains; this beta chain is a stray read, so its frequency means little. The chain couples TRBV20-1 to TRBJ2-7; 8 nucleotides line up with TRBD2. The CDR3 is 16 amino acids. The germline V gene has CDR1 DFQATT and CDR2 SNEGSKA (reference sequence). V was clipped by 4 bases and J by 1 base; unmatched bases: 12. The CDR3, as DNA: TGCAGTGCTACCCCGAGGCCAGCGGGAGTTTCCTACGAGCAGTACTTC. It translates to CSATPRPAGVSYEQYF.

This clonotype showed up many times. This beta chain was picked up by a library intended for alpha chains and is off target, so its count carries little meaning. This chain joins TRBV12-3 or TRBV12-4 and TRBJ1-5, with a possible D match to TRBD1 (6 bases). The CDR3 covers 16 residues. With 6 bases removed from V and 1 base from J, the gap between germline ends came to 16 bases. CDR3 sequence: CASSRTDVLSNQPQHF. The CDR3 DNA reads TGTGCCAGCAGCCGGACAGACGTATTAAGCAATCAGCCCCAGCATTTT.

On this clonotype itself: This beta chain lies outside the target of a library built for alpha chains; its clone size means little. Written as DNA, the CDR3 is TGTGCCAGCAGCTTAACGACTAGCGGATCCTACGAGCAGTACTTC. It translates to CASSLTTSGSYEQYF. This chain connects TRBV7-9 to TRBJ2-7, with 9 bases identical to TRBD2. Germline-derived CDR1 and CDR2 are SEHNR and FQNEAQ (reference sequence). J was trimmed by 1 base and V by 2 bases; bases with no gene match: 3. CDR3 length equals 15 residues. The full variable domain, with the rest looked up from reference TRBV7-9 and TRBJ2-7, is DTGVSQNPRHKITKRGQNVTFRCDPISEHNRLYWYRQTLGQGPEFLTYFQNEAQLEKSRLLSDRFSAERPKGSFSTLEIQRTEQGDSAMYLCASSLTTSGSYEQYFGPGTRLTVT.

The sample holds many counts of this clonotype. Since it is a stray read in a library aimed at alpha chains, this beta chain has a size that is not meaningful. The gene calls are TRBV10-3 and TRBJ1-5, with a weak D call TRBD1 (5 bases). Germline lookup yields CDR1 ENHRY and CDR2 SYGVKD. Trimming shortened V by 10 bases and J by 4 bases, and 17 bases separated the two germline ends. The CDR3 is made up of 14 amino acids. In DNA form, the CDR3 reads TGTGCCACGGGTGTGTCAGGGAAGAATCAGCCCCAGCATTTT. Protein: CATGVSGKNQPQHF.

Judged by abundance, this clonotype is medium-sized (0.01 to 0.1%). This beta chain was picked up by a library intended for alpha chains and is off target, so its count carries little meaning. The chain links TRBV14 to TRBJ2-1, with 11 bases fitting TRBD2. Trimming took 4 bases from V and 6 from J; bases not matched to a gene: 8. Germline V CDR1 and CDR2: SGHDN, FVKESK. The CDR3 has 16 residues. The CDR3 DNA follows: TGTGCCAGCAGCCCAGGTTTCACTAGCGGGGGCAATGAGCAGTTCTTC. Translation gives CASSPGFTSGGNEQFF.

As for this clonotype: Being off target in a library aimed at alpha chains, this beta chain has a size of little meaning. The chain has TRBV20-1 and TRBJ2-5, with D possibly matching TRBD1 (6 bases). The CDR3 is 13 residues long. The germline V and J ends were trimmed by 3 bases and 4 bases, with 12 bases remaining between them. Germline values: CDR1 DFQATT, CDR2 SNEGSKA (reference sequence). The CDR3 region has the DNA TGCAGTGCTAGTGGGGGCGGAATAGAGACCCAGTACTTC. It is translated as CSASGGGIETQYF.

This clonotype is deemed medium-sized (0.01 to 0.1%). In a library made to pick up alpha chains, this beta chain is a stray read with a size that means little. J is TRBJ1-1 and V is TRBV20-1; D remains ambiguous. V was clipped by 3 bases and J by 4 bases, with 9 bases between them. CDR1 DFQATT and CDR2 SNEGSKA come from the germline V gene (reference sequence). This CDR3 is 12 amino acids long. Written as DNA, the CDR3 is TGCAGTGCTAGTGCGTTGAGCACTGAAGCTTTCTTT. Encoded protein: CSASALSTEAFF.

This clonotype showed up many times. This beta chain slipped into a library made for alpha chains as a stray read, so its size is not meaningful. V usage is TRBV24-1 and J usage is TRBJ2-1; 9 bases fit TRBD1. This CDR3 has 13 residues. CDR1 and CDR2 (germline): KGHDR, SFDVKD. V lost 3 bases and J lost 7; bases outside the gene matches: 0. In nucleotides, the CDR3 is TGTGCCACCAGTGATGGACAGGGGAATGAGCAGTTCTTC. Its translation: CATSDGQGNEQFF.

By sample share, this clonotype is medium-sized. For a library built for alpha chains, this beta chain is a stray read; little rests on its size. The V and J genes are TRBV29-1 and TRBJ1-2; D is unclear. Trimming pared 4 bases from V and 8 bases from J, leaving 11 bases between. Germline V gives CDR1 SQVTM, CDR2 ANQGSEA. The CDR3 sequence is 11 residues long. Here the CDR3 DNA reads TGCAGCGTTGCGGCGGGGATCGGCTACACCTTC. This codes for CSVAAGIGYTF.

This clonotype was seen many times. This beta chain is an unintended read in a library built for alpha chains; its size means little. This sequence joins TRBV11-2 and TRBJ2-2; D is unresolved. The ends were cut back, 2 bases at V and 6 bases at J, with 7 bases in the middle. Looked up from germline, CDR1 is SGHAT and CDR2 is FQNNGV. There are 13 residues in the CDR3. The CDR3 DNA reads as TGTGCCAGCAGCTTAATCAGCGCCGGGGAGCTGTTTTTT. As protein: CASSLISAGELFF.

This clonotype is termed medium-sized. In a library made to pick up alpha chains, this beta chain is a stray read with a size that means little. V gene TRBV6-2 or TRBV6-3 combines with J gene TRBJ2-3, with a possible D match to TRBD2 (6 bases). Germline V lookup: CDR1 MNHEY, CDR2 SVGEGT. V lost 6 bases and J lost 3, with 16 bases in between. The CDR3 totals 15 residues. The chain's CDR3 is CASRSEGEGTDTQYF. DNA of the CDR3: TGTGCCAGCAGGTCGGAGGGAGAAGGAACAGATACGCAGTATTTT.

In its sample, this clonotype is medium-sized. Because the library targeted alpha chains, this beta chain is an off-target read whose size means little. The rearrangement joins TRBV5-1 to TRBJ2-3, with D possibly TRBD2 on 5 matching bases. V lost 4 bases to trimming and J lost 2 bases, with 8 bases between them. The CDR3 runs to 13 residues. The germline V gene has CDR1 SGHRS and CDR2 YFSETQ. The chain's CDR3 is CASSAEVTDTQYF. The DNA of the CDR3 is TGCGCCAGCAGCGCGGAGGTCACAGATACGCAGTATTTT.

On this clonotype itself: This beta chain appears as a stray read in a library generated for alpha chains; its size is not informative. V gene TRBV11-2 combines with J gene TRBJ2-7; no reliable D call. V dropped 0 bases and J dropped 2 bases, with 11 bases sitting between them. Germline V gene lookup returns CDR1 SGHAT and CDR2 FQNNGV. The CDR3 has 15 amino acids. The chain's CDR3 is CASSLDPPTPYEQYF. The CDR3 coding sequence is TGTGCCAGCAGCTTAGATCCCCCGACCCCCTACGAGCAGTACTTC.

This clonotype was detected many times. This beta chain turned up in a library designed for alpha chains; as an off-target read, its abundance says little. The chain joins TRBV6-5 to TRBJ2-1; 12 bases are a match to TRBD2. The germline CDR1 and CDR2 sequences are MNHEY and SVGAGI. V shed 5 bases, J shed 9 bases, and the junction held 11 bases outside the gene matches. The CDR3 runs to 16 residues. As DNA, the CDR3 is TGTGCCAGCAGTCCCAGGGCGACTAGCGGGAGAAGTGAGCAGTTCTTC. Protein product: CASSPRATSGRSEQFF.

This clonotype was detected many times. Because this beta chain is a stray read in a library intended to capture alpha chains, its abundance should not be given much weight. The chain combines TRBV7-2 with TRBJ2-1; D unclear. The CDR3 is 15 residues long. Germline V gene data show CDR1 as SGHTA and CDR2 as FQGNSA. With 3 bases removed from V and 3 bases from J, the gap between germline ends came to 12 bases. CDR3 loop: CASSFRESYYNEQFF. CDR3 sequence (DNA): TGTGCCAGCAGCTTTAGAGAGTCGTACTACAATGAGCAGTTCTTC.

This clonotype was counted many times. This beta chain is off target for a library built for alpha chains, so its abundance means little. The chain joins TRBV29-1 to TRBJ2-3; D not certain. The CDR3 has 15 amino acids. V lost 3 bases and J lost 2, with 15 bases in between. From germline, CDR1 is SQVTM and CDR2 ANQGSEA. The DNA of the CDR3 is TGCAGCGTTGACAAAGTGGTCGGCGTCACAGATACGCAGTATTTT. This translates into CSVDKVVGVTDTQYF.